Sequencing of this T cell receptor (beta chain) was carried out in a study of blood T cell repertoires in COVID-19. The CDR3 extends over 17 amino acids. Germline V gene lookup returns CDR1 LNHDA and CDR2 SQIVND (reference sequence). The V and J ends lost 3 bases and 4 bases, in that order; junction bases with no gene match: 7. Generated by immunoSEQ multiplex PCR, the TCRdb table keeps only in-frame clones and is missing some. Here the sample spans about 260,000 clones, about 87% being singletons. The origin of this receptor is a man over 45 who had been exposed to COVID-19. The rearrangement uses TRBV19 and TRBJ2-5, with 14 bases lining up with TRBD2. The sequencing sample was made of PBMCs or T cells enriched from blood (not recorded which). The CDR3 here is CASSIRGLAGVGETQYF. The CDR3 DNA reads TGTGCCAGTAGTATTAGGGGACTAGCGGGAGTGGGAGAGACCCAGTACTTC.